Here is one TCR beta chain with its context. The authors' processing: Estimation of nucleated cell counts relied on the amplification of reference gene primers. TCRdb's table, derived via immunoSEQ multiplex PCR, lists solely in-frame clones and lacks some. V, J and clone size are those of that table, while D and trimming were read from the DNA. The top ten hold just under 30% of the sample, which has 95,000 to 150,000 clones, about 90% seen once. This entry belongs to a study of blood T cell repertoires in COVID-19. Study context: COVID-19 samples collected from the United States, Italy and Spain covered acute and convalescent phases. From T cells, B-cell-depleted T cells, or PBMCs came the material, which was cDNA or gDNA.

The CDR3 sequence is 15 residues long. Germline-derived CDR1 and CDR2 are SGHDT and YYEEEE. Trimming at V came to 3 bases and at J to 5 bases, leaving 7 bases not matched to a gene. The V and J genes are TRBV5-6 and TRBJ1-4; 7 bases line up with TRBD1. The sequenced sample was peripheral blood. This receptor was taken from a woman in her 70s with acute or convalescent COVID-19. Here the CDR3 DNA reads TGTGCCAGCAGCTACTCCGGGACAGCAAATGAAAAACTGTTTTTT. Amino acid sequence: CASSYSGTANEKLFF. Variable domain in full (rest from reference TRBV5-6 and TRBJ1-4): DAGVTQSPTHLIKTRGQQVTLRCSPKSGHDTVSWYQQALGQGPQFIFQYYEEEERQRGNFPDRFSGHQFPNYSSELNVNALLLGDSALYLCASSYSGTANEKLFFGSGTQLSVL.